The clone carrying this TCR beta chain showed up just a few times. Its matching antigen is unknown. Primers included in the PCR were 60 Vbeta and 13 Jbeta primers. Source study methods: Some 12 million shared chains were among the roughly 78 million unique TCR beta chains that a later analysis counted. Sequenced by immunoSEQ multiplex PCR; TCRdb stores in-frame clones only, minus some. V, J and clone size derive from that table, while D and trimming were established from the DNA sequence. Seen here are approximately 140,000 clones, over 60% observed once, and the top ten hold around 6.3%. These data come from a study of cytomegalovirus exposure and HLA in healthy donors. Regarding the study as a whole: Sequences of the TCR beta chain were said to predict the HLA-A and HLA-B alleles of most subjects accurately. Some V segments (TRBV6-2 and TRBV6-3 among them) were excluded as indistinguishable.

The germline V and J ends were trimmed by 8 bases and 2 bases, with 6 bases remaining between them. The CDR3 is 12 residues long. Germline V gene data show CDR1 as MNHNS and CDR2 as SASEGT. The source of this sequence is a woman in her sixties in good health and CMV-seronegative. The V gene is TRBV6-1, the J gene TRBJ2-2; D is uncertain. The sequencing sample was made of PBMCs. As DNA, the CDR3 is TGTGCCAGCGCGACTAACACCGGGGAGCTGTTTTTT. Its translation: CASATNTGELFF.